This is a list of T cell receptor beta chains from one sample in a study of shared clonotypes between healthy human individuals. Repertoires were generated with immunoSEQ multiplex PCR, while TCRdb's copy carries only in-frame clones and drops some. The sample includes 550,000 to 600,000 clones, roughly 98% of them seen just once. Sequenced sample: naive CD8+ T cells sorted from blood. These receptors all stem from a man aged 25 to 40 in good health. Each CDR3 is given with its conserved first and last residue. Fields, in order: V gene, J gene, CDR3 protein.

V gene: TRBV10-3
J gene: TRBJ2-7
CDR3 protein: CAISDGSGAYEQYF

V gene: TRBV11-2
J gene: TRBJ2-7
CDR3 protein: CASSLRGRVYEQYF

V gene: TRBV25-1
J gene: TRBJ2-1
CDR3 protein: CASRPGTGGGNEQFF

V gene: TRBV7-9
J gene: TRBJ2-7
CDR3 protein: CASSWGQGRPYEQYF

V gene: TRBV7-9
J gene: TRBJ1-4
CDR3 protein: CASSPRQGSEKLFF

V gene: TRBV28
J gene: TRBJ2-3
CDR3 protein: CATEDSTDTQYF

V gene: TRBV5-4
J gene: TRBJ1-2
CDR3 protein: CASSALGGDGYTF

V gene: TRBV7-9
J gene: TRBJ2-3
CDR3 protein: CASSPRAGGRDTQYF

V gene: TRBV7-8
J gene: TRBJ2-3
CDR3 protein: CASSLVALAGTDTQYF

V gene: TRBV7-2
J gene: TRBJ2-5
CDR3 protein: CASSQPPQETQYF

V gene: TRBV6-5
J gene: TRBJ1-2
CDR3 protein: CATNTPDYGYTF

V gene: TRBV11-2
J gene: TRBJ2-1
CDR3 protein: CASSNWAGSSYNEQFF

V gene: TRBV5-1
J gene: TRBJ2-1
CDR3 protein: CASGPQEGEMYNEQFF

V gene: TRBV15
J gene: TRBJ1-5
CDR3 protein: CATSWSQTAFDQPQHF

V gene: TRBV2
J gene: TRBJ2-7
CDR3 protein: CASSVPGQGALDEGEQYF

V gene: TRBV6-5
J gene: TRBJ2-5
CDR3 protein: CASAPFFEETQYF

V gene: TRBV14
J gene: TRBJ2-3
CDR3 protein: CASSQVIRTDTQYF

V gene: TRBV7-9
J gene: TRBJ1-1
CDR3 protein: CASSPRLQGSDTEAFF

V gene: TRBV28
J gene: TRBJ2-3
CDR3 protein: CASFGRLWDTQYF

V gene: TRBV7-9
J gene: TRBJ2-7
CDR3 protein: CASSLQVEQYF

V gene: TRBV4-1
J gene: TRBJ1-2
CDR3 protein: CASSQRTSYGYTF

V gene: TRBV5-6
J gene: TRBJ1-5
CDR3 protein: CASSLWTASNQPQHF

V gene: TRBV4-1
J gene: TRBJ2-1
CDR3 protein: CASLGGSGILGADEQFF

V gene: TRBV7-6
J gene: TRBJ1-1
CDR3 protein: CASSPKPGQGSVEAFF

V gene: TRBV5-1
J gene: TRBJ2-7
CDR3 protein: CASSSTSGRAYEQYF

V gene: TRBV19
J gene: TRBJ2-1
CDR3 protein: CASSIRTSGRRDEQFF

V gene: TRBV9
J gene: TRBJ2-5
CDR3 protein: CASSEAHSNQETQYF

V gene: TRBV7-9
J gene: TRBJ2-7
CDR3 protein: CASSFRGFEQYF

V gene: TRBV27
J gene: TRBJ1-2
CDR3 protein: CASTSGRHQGGYTF

V gene: TRBV20-1
J gene: TRBJ2-7
CDR3 protein: CSARDDYEQYF

V gene: TRBV15
J gene: TRBJ2-1
CDR3 protein: CATYPGLAAYNEQFF

V gene: TRBV7-9
J gene: TRBJ1-5
CDR3 protein: CASSSMDRGGNQPQHF

V gene: TRBV4-2
J gene: TRBJ2-6
CDR3 protein: CASSHPTAGPDSGANVLTF

V gene: TRBV5-6
J gene: TRBJ1-4
CDR3 protein: CASSLGIGRGEKLFF

V gene: TRBV7-9
J gene: TRBJ2-1
CDR3 protein: CASSSSTGIRADEQFF

V gene: TRBV7-9
J gene: TRBJ2-1
CDR3 protein: CASSLASTEQFF

V gene: TRBV13
J gene: TRBJ2-7
CDR3 protein: CASSFLGSGVREQYF

V gene: TRBV6-4
J gene: TRBJ1-1
CDR3 protein: CASSDVQGAEAFF

V gene: TRBV7-9
J gene: TRBJ2-1
CDR3 protein: CASSPIRGGDRVDEQFF

V gene: TRBV7-8
J gene: TRBJ1-5
CDR3 protein: CASSLVRWQSNQPQHF

V gene: TRBV2
J gene: TRBJ1-4
CDR3 protein: CASSPGIQANEKLFF